The 19 T cell receptor beta chains in this list originate from one sample, sequenced in a study of T cell responses to AZD1222 COVID-19 vaccine. Profiling relied on immunoSEQ multiplex PCR, and the TCRdb table lists in-frame clones only, not all of them. In the table there are roughly 160,000 clones, roughly nine tenths of which are singletons. Sequencing was performed on peripheral blood, taken on day 0 of AZD1222 vaccination. The receptor source for this set is an adult in good health.

This rearrangement joins TRBV5-1 to TRBJ2-1; 13 bases are shared with TRBD2. This CDR3 has 16 residues. CDR1 SGHRS and CDR2 YFSETQ come from the germline V gene. Trimming cost V 4 bases and J 9 bases; bases outside gene matches: 10. The CDR3 sequence: CASSARTSGGQGEQFF. In DNA form, the CDR3 reads TGCGCCAGCAGCGCCCGGACTAGCGGGGGCCAAGGTGAGCAGTTCTTC.

J is TRBJ1-2 and V is TRBV12-3 or TRBV12-4; 9 positions agree with TRBD1. With V trimmed by 6 bases and J by 5 bases, 1 base remained unmatched. This CDR3 comprises 12 residues. The CDR3 loop reads CASRGTGYGYTF. CDR3 bases: TGTGCCAGCAGGGGGACAGGGTATGGCTACACCTTC.

The rearrangement joins TRBV6-5 to TRBJ1-3; D not resolved. The V end lost 10 bases, the J end lost 0 bases, and 13 bases lay between the germline ends. Germline assignment: CDR1 MNHEY and CDR2 SVGAGI. The CDR3 totals 14 residues. The CDR3 sequence: CATQPISSGNTIYF. DNA of the CDR3: TGTGCCACACAGCCCATTAGCTCTGGAAACACCATATATTTT.

The chain carries TRBV21-1 and TRBJ1-2; the tabulated D call, TRBD1, remains unverified against the DNA. TRBV21-1 is a listed pseudogene. The CDR3 extends over 17 amino acids. CDR3: CASSMAGARLYSYGYTF. CDR3 coding DNA: TGTGCCAGCAGCATGGCAGGGGCGCGCCTATATTCCTATGGCTACACCTTC.

This chain uses TRBV7-9 with TRBJ1-4; 7 positions match TRBD1. Germline trimming cut 7 bases from V and 6 bases from J; bases unmatched to any gene: 8. The CDR3 has 14 residues. CDR1 and CDR2 from the germline V gene are SEHNR and FQNEAQ (reference sequence). CDR3 sequence reads: CASTRTGADEKLFF. The CDR3 bases are TGTGCCAGCACCCGTACAGGGGCGGATGAAAAACTGTTTTTT.

This clone was recorded once. The V and J genes are TRBV9 and TRBJ1-1; a weak D match, TRBD1 (5 bases). The CDR3 totals 17 residues. Germline V gives CDR1 SGDLS, CDR2 YYNGEE. V was pared by 3 bases and J by 1 base, with 19 bases between. For the CDR3, the DNA is TGTGCCAGCAGCGCCGGCACCTTAAATCAGGGGAACACTGAAGCTTTCTTT. Protein: CASSAGTLNQGNTEAFF. Combining the CDR3 with reference TRBV9 and TRBJ1-1 gives the whole variable domain DSGVTQTPKHLITATGQRVTLRCSPRSGDLSVYWYQQSLDQGLQFLIQYYNGEERAKGNILERFSAQQFPDLHSELNLSSLELGDSALYFCASSAGTLNQGNTEAFFGQGTRLTVV.

The genes are TRBV9 and TRBJ1-1, with D tentatively TRBD1 (5 bases). The CDR3 loop spans 17 amino acids. Germline loops: CDR1 SGDLS, CDR2 YYNGEE. Trimming took off 4 bases at V and 0 bases at J, with 19 bases between the two ends. CDR3 DNA: TGTGCCAGCAGCCGGGATGTGGTCGGGGGTTTGAACACTGAAGCTTTCTTT. It yields the protein CASSRDVVGGLNTEAFF.

This chain links TRBV29-1 with TRBJ1-2; TRBD1 matches at 9 bases. Germline V CDR1 and CDR2: SQVTM, ANQGSEA. The CDR3 is 17 residues long. J lost 4 bases, V lost 1 base, and 13 bases had no gene match. The CDR3 loop reads CSVEGGTGGEYRYGYTF. In DNA form, the CDR3 reads TGCAGCGTTGAAGGTGGCACAGGGGGCGAATACCGCTATGGCTACACCTTC.

The chain carries TRBV6-1 and TRBJ1-2; 7 nucleotides align to TRBD1. V lost 2 bases, J lost 12 bases, and 9 bases stayed unmatched. This CDR3 region has 13 residues. Germline values: CDR1 MNHNS, CDR2 SASEGT. DNA for the CDR3: TGTGCCAGCAGTGAAAAGGGGGCTCCTGAGCACACCTTC. It is translated as CASSEKGAPEHTF.

The CDR3 DNA sequence: TGTGCCAGTAGCTCCCCCGGTGAACCTATGAGAGGGAATCAGCCCCAGCATTTT. Translation: CASSSPGEPMRGNQPQHF. This chain uses TRBV19 with TRBJ1-5; no clear D gene. The germline V and J ends were trimmed by 6 bases and 4 bases, with 25 bases remaining between them. The CDR3 runs 18 residues. CDR1 is LNHDA and CDR2 is SQIVND in the germline V gene (reference sequence).

The genes are TRBV2 and TRBJ1-2; 7 nucleotides match TRBD1. The CDR3 has 15 amino acids. V shed 7 bases, J shed 3 bases, and the junction held 11 bases outside the gene matches. CDR1 is SNHLY, CDR2 FYNNEI, per germline. The CDR3 sequence: CASTGTRDRDYGYTF. The CDR3 DNA reads TGTGCCAGCACCGGGACACGGGACAGAGACTATGGCTACACCTTC.

This clone was recorded a few times. V is TRBV6-5 and J is TRBJ1-1, with D unclear. This CDR3 comprises 13 residues. Germline V CDR1 and CDR2: MNHEY, SVGAGI. V gave up 0 bases and J gave up 0 bases, with 2 bases separating them. The CDR3 spells CASSYSLNTEAFF. As DNA, the CDR3 is TGTGCCAGCAGTTACTCGTTGAACACTGAAGCTTTCTTT.

The chain uses TRBV19 and TRBJ1-1; TRBD1 matches at 8 bases. Germline-derived CDR1 and CDR2 are LNHDA and SQIVND (reference sequence). Germline trimming cut 10 bases from V and 3 bases from J; bases unmatched to any gene: 7. CDR3 size: 13 residues. CDR3 DNA sequence: TGTGCCACCCTGTCAGGGGGCTACACTGAAGCTTTCTTT. It translates to CATLSGGYTEAFF.

The chain recombines TRBV5-5 with TRBJ2-7; D perhaps matches TRBD1 (6 bases). Germline CDR1 is SGHKS and CDR2 is YYEKEE (reference sequence). V was cut by 1 base and J by 1 base, with 12 bases left in between. The CDR3 has 15 amino acids. The CDR3 coding sequence is TGTGCCAGCAGCTTGAGGACAGAGATATCCTACGAGCAGTACTTC. It codes for CASSLRTEISYEQYF.

The chain uses TRBV5-6 and TRBJ1-2, with 8 bases that match TRBD1. Germline lookup yields CDR1 SGHDT and CDR2 YYEEEE. Germline trimming cut 3 bases from V and 2 bases from J; bases unmatched to any gene: 6. The CDR3 covers 15 residues. The CDR3 is CASSSWTGWNYGYTF. CDR3 in DNA: TGTGCCAGCAGCTCGTGGACAGGGTGGAACTATGGCTACACCTTC.

This rearrangement joins TRBV11-3 to TRBJ1-5; D call uncertain. With 2 bases removed from V and 3 bases from J, the gap between germline ends came to 14 bases. The CDR3 runs 16 residues. Germline assignment: CDR1 SGHNT and CDR2 YENEEA. The CDR3 spells CASSLSCIPSNQPQHF. DNA of the CDR3: TGTGCCAGCAGCTTATCTTGCATCCCCTCCAATCAGCCCCAGCATTTT.

CDR3 nucleotides: TGTGCCAGCAGCCCTCAGGCTTATAATTCACCCCTCCACTTT. This sequence encodes CASSPQAYNSPLHF. The chain links TRBV5-5 to TRBJ1-6; D gene unclear. Trimming removed 4 bases at V and 4 bases at J, with 9 bases between. Germline CDR1 is SGHKS and CDR2 is YYEKEE (reference sequence). There are 14 residues in the CDR3.

V and J are TRBV3-1 (or the pseudogene TRBV3-2) and TRBJ1-4; no firm D call. The CDR3 loop spans 15 amino acids. Trimming cost V 3 bases and J 4 bases, with 12 bases left between them. Germline lookup yields CDR1 LGHDT and CDR2 YNNKEL (reference sequence). CDR3 coding DNA: TGTGCCAGCAGCCAGGATCTCGGGAGTAATGAAAAACTGTTTTTT. Protein sequence: CASSQDLGSNEKLFF.

This rearrangement joins TRBV28 to TRBJ1-4, with 8 positions matching TRBD1. The CDR3 totals 15 residues. Germline V lookup: CDR1 MDHEN, CDR2 SYDVKM. V lost 5 bases and J lost 9; bases outside the gene matches: 11. This CDR3 is CASSGGGTGAQKLFF. The DNA for the CDR3 is TGTGCCAGCAGTGGGGGCGGGACAGGTGCCCAAAAACTGTTTTTT.